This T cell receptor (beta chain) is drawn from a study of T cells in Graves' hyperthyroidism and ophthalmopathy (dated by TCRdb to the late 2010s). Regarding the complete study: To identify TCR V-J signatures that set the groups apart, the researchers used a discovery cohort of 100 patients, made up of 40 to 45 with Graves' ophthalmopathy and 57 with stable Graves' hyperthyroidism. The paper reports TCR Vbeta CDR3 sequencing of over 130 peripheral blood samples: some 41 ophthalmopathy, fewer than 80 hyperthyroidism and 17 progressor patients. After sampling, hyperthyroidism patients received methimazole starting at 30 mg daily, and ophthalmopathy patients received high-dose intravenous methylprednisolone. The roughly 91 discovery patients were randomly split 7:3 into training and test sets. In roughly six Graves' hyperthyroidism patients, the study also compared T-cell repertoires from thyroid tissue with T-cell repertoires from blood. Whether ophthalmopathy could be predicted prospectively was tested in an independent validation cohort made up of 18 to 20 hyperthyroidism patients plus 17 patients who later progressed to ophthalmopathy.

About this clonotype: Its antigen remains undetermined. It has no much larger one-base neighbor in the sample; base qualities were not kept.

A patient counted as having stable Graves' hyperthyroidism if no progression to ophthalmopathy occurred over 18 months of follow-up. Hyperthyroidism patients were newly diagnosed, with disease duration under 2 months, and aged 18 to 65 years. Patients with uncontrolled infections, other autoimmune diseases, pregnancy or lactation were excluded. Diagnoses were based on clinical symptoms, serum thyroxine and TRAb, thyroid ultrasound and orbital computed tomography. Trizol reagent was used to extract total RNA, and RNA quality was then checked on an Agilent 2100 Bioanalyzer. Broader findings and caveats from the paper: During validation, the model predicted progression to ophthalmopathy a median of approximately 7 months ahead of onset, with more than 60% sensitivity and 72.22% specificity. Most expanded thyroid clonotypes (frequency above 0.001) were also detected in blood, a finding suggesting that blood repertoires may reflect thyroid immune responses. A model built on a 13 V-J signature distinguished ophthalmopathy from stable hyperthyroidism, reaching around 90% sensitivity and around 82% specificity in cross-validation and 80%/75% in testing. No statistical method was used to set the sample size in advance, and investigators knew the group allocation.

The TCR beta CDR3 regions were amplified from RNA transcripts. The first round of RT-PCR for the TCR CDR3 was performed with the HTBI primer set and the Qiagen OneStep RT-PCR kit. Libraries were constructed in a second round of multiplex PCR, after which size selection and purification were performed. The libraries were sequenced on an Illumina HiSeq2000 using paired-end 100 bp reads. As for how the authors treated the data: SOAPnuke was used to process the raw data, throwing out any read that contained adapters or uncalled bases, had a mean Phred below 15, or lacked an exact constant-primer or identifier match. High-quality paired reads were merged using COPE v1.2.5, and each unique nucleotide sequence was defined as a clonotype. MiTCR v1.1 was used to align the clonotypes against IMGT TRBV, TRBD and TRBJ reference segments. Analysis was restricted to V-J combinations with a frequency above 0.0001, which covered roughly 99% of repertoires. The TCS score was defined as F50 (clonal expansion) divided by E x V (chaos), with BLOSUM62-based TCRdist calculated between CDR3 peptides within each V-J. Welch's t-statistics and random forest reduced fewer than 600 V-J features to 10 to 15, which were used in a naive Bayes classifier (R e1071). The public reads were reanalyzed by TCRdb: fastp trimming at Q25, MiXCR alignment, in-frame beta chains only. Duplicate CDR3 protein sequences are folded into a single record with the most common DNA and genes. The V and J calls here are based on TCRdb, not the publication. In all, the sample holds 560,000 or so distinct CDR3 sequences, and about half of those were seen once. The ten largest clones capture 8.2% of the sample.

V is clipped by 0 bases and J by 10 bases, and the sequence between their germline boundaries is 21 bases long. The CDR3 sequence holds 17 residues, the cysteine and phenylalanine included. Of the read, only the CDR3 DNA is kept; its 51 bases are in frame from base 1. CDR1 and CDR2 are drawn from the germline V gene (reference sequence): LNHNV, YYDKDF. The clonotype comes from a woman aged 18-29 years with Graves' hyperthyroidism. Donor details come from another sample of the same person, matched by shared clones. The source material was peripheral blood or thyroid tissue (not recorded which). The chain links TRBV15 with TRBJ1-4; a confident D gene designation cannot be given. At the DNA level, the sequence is TGTGCCACCAGCAGAGATCGGGTGGCGGGCGATTTGGGAAAACTGTTTTTT. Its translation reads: CATSRDRVAGDLGKLFF.